This T cell receptor (beta chain) was captured by sequencing in a study of blood T cell repertoires in COVID-19. Study background: Sources were T cells, B-cell-depleted T cells, or PBMCs; the material itself was cDNA or gDNA.

V shed 6 bases and J 7 bases; nucleotides not matched to a gene: 6. CDR3 length: 14 residues. Germline loops: CDR1 MNHEY, CDR2 SVGAGI. Authors' methods: Amplifying reference gene primers gave estimates of nucleated cell counts. Method: immunoSEQ multiplex PCR; TCRdb's copy keeps in-frame clones and lacks some. That table supplies the V and J calls and clone size; D and trimming were determined from the DNA. The sample holds a few hundred thousand clones, 84% seen once. Sequenced sample: peripheral blood. This TCR was sampled from a woman aged 40-49 years who had recovered from COVID-19. The V gene is TRBV6-5, the J gene TRBJ2-2; TRBD1 matches 9 bases. CDR3 region: CASRRQGVVGELFF. Here the CDR3 DNA reads TGTGCCAGCAGGAGACAGGGGGTGGTCGGGGAGCTGTTTTTT.